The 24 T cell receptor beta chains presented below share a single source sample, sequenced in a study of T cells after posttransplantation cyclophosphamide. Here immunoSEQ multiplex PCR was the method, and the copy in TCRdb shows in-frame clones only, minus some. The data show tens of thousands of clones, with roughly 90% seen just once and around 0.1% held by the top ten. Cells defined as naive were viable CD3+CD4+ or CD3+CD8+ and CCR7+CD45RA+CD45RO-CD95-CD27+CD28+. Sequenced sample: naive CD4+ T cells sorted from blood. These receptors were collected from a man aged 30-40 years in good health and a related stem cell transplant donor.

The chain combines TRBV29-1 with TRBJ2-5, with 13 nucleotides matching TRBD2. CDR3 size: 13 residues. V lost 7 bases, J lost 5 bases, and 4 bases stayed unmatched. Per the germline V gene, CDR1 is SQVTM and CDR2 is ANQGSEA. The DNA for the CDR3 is TGCAGCGCGGAACTAGCGGGGGGGGAGACCCAGTACTTC. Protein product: CSAELAGGETQYF.

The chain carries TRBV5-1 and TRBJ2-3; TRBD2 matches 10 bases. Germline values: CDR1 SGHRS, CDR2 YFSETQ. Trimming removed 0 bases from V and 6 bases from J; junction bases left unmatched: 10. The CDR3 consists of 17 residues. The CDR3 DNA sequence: TGCGCCAGCAGCTTGGAGGCGAGCGGGGGGGGCGGCGATACGCAGTATTTT. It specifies CASSLEASGGGGDTQYF.

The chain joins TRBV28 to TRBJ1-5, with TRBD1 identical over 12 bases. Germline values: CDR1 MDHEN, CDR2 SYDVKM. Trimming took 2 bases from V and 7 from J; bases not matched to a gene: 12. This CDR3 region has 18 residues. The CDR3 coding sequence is TGTGCCAGCAGTTTAGGGGACAGGGGGCGGGCGGGAGGCCAGCCCCAGCATTTT. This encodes CASSLGDRGRAGGQPQHF.

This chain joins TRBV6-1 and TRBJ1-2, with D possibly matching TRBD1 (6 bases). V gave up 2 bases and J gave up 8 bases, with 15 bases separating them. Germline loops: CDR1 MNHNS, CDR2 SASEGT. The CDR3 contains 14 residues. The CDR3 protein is CASSETASRGGYTF. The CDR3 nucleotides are TGTGCCAGCAGTGAAACCGCCTCCAGGGGCGGCTACACCTTC.

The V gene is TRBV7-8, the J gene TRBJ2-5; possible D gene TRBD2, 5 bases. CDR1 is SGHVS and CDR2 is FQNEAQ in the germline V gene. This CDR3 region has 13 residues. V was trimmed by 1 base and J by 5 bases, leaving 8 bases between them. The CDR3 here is CASSLEGEETQYF. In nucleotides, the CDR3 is TGTGCCAGCAGCTTAGAGGGAGAGGAGACCCAGTACTTC.

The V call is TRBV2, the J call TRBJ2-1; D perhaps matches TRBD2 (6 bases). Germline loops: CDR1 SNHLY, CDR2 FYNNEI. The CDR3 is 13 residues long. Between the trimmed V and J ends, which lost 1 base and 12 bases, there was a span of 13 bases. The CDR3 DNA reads TGTGCCAGCAGTGAAGAGGGAGGATACGGGCAGTTCTTC. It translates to CASSEEGGYGQFF.

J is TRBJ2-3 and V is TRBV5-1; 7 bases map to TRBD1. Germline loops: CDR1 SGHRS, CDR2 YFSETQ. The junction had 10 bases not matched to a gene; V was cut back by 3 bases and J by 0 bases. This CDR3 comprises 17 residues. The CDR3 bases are TGCGCCAGCAGCTCTTCACAGGGGCCCCCTAGCACAGATACGCAGTATTTT. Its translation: CASSSSQGPPSTDTQYF.

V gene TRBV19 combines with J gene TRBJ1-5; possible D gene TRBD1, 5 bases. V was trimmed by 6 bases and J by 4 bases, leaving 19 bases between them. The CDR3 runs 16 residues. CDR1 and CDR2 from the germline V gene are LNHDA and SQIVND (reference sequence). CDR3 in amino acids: CASRPQEGIGNQPQHF. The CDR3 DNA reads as TGTGCCAGTAGACCTCAGGAGGGGATTGGGAATCAGCCCCAGCATTTT. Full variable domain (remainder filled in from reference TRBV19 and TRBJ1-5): DGGITQSPKYLFRKEGQNVTLSCEQNLNHDAMYWYRQDPGQGLRLIYYSQIVNDFQKGDIAEGYSVSREKKESFPLTVTSAQKNPTAFYLCASRPQEGIGNQPQHFGDGTRLSIL.

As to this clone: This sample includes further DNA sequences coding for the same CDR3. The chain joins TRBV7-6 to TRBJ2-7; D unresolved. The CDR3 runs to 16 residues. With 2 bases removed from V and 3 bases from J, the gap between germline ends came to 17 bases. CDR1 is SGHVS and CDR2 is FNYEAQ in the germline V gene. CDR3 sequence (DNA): TGTGCCAGCAGCTTAAGGTCTAAGACTTCAGTCTACGAGCAGTACTTC. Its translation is CASSLRSKTSVYEQYF. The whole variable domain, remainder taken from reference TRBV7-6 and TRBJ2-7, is GAGVSQSPRYKVTKRGQDVALRCDPISGHVSLYWYRQALGQGPEFLTYFNYEAQQDKSGLPNDRFSAERPEGSISTLTIQRTEQRDSAMYRCASSLRSKTSVYEQYFGPGTRLTVT.

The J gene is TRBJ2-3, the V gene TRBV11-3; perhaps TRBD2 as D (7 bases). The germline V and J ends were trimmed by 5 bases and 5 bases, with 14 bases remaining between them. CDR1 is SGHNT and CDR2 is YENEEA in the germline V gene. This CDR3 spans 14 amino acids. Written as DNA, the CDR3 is TGTGCCAGCAGCCCCCCCGGGGGGCAAGATACGCAGTATTTT. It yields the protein CASSPPGGQDTQYF.

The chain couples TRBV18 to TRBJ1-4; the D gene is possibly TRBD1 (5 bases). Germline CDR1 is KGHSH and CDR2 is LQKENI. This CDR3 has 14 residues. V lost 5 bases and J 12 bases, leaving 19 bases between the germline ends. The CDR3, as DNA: TGTGCCAGCTCATTTACCGGGACTCGAAGTCAACTGTTTTTT. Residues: CASSFTGTRSQLFF.

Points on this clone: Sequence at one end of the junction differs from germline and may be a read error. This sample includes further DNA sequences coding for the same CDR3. In DNA form, the CDR3 reads TGTGCCAGCAGTGAAACAGGATCCTATAATTCCCCCCTCCACTTT. It translates to CASSETGSYNSPLHF. The J gene is TRBJ1-6, the V gene TRBV2; D is perhaps TRBD1 (5 bases). The CDR3 is 15 residues long. CDR1 and CDR2 from the germline V gene are SNHLY and FYNNEI.

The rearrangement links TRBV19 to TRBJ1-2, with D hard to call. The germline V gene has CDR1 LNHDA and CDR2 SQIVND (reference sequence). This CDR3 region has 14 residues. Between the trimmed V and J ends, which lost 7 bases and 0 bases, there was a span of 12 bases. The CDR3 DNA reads TGTGCCAGTAAGGAGTGGGTTTCTAACTATGGCTACACCTTC. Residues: CASKEWVSNYGYTF.

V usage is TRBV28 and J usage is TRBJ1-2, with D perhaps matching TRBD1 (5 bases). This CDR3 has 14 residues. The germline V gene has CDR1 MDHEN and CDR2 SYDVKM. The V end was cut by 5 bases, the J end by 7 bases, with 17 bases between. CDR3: CASSAGGAGRGYTF. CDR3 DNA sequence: TGTGCCAGCAGTGCTGGGGGAGCGGGACGTGGCTACACCTTC.

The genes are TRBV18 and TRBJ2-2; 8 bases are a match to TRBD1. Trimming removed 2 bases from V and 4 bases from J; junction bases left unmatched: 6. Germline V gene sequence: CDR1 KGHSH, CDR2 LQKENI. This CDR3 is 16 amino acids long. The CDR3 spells CASSPSRGLSTGELFF. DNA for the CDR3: TGTGCCAGCTCACCAAGCAGGGGGCTAAGCACCGGGGAGCTGTTTTTT.

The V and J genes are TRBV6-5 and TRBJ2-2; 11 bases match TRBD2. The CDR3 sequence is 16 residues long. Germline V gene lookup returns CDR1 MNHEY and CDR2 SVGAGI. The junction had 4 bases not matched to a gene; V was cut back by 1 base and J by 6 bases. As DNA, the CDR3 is TGTGCCAGCAGTTACTTTAGCGGGGGGGCCTCCGGGGAGCTGTTTTTT. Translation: CASSYFSGGASGELFF.

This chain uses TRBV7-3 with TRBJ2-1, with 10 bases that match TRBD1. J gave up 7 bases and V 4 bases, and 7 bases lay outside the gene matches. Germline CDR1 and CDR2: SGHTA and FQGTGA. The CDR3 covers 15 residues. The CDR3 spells CASSSGDRGFNEQFF. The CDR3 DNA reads TGTGCCAGCAGCTCCGGGGACAGGGGCTTTAATGAGCAGTTCTTC.

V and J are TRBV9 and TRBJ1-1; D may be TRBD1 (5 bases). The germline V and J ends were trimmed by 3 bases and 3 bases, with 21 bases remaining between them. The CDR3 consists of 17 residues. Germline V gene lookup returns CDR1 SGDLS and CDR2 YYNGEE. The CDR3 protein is CASSAFSSWDSYTEAFF. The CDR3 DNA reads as TGTGCCAGCAGCGCATTTAGTTCGTGGGACTCCTACACTGAAGCTTTCTTT.

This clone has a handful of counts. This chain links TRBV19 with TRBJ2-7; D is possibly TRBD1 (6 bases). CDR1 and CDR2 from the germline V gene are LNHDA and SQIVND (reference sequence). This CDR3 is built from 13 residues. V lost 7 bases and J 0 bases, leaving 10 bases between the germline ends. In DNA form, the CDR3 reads TGTGCCAGTATTGGGGACACCTCCTACGAGCAGTACTTC. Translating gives CASIGDTSYEQYF.

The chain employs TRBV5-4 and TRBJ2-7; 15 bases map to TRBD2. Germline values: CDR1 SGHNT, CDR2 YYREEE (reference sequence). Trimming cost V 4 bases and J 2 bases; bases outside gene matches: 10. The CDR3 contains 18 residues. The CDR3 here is CASSPGTSGGSLTYEQYF. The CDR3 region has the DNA TGTGCCAGCAGCCCTGGGACTAGCGGGGGGTCTCTTACCTACGAGCAGTACTTC.

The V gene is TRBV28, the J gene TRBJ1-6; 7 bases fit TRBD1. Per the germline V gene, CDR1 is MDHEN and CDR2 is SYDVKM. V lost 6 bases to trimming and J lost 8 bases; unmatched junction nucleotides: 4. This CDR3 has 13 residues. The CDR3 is CASSRGKDSPLHF. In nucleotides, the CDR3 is TGTGCCAGCAGCAGGGGGAAGGATTCACCCCTCCACTTT.

CDR3 loop: CATSRKVQGGNQPQHF. CDR3 DNA: TGTGCCACCAGCAGGAAGGTTCAGGGTGGGAATCAGCCCCAGCATTTT. J is TRBJ1-5 and V is TRBV15; TRBD1 might be the D (5 bases). Germline CDR1 LNHNV, CDR2 YYDKDF (reference sequence). CDR3 length equals 16 residues. V shed 3 bases and J shed 4 bases, with 16 bases lying between them. Full variable domain (remainder filled in from reference TRBV15 and TRBJ1-5): DAMVIQNPRYQVTQFGKPVTLSCSQTLNHNVMYWYQQKSSQAPKLLFHYYDKDFNNEADTPDNFQSRRPNTSFCFLDIRSPGLGDTAMYLCATSRKVQGGNQPQHFGDGTRLSIL.

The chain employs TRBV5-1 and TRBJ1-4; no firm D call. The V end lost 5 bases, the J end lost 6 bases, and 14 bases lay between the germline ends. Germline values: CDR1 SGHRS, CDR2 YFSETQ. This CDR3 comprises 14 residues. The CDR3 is CASRALLRDEKLFF. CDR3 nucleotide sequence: TGCGCCAGCAGGGCCCTTCTACGGGATGAAAAACTGTTTTTT.

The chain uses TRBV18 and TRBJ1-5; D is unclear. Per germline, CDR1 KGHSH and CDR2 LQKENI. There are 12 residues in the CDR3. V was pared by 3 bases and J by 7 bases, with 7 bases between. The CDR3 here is CASSPPGQPQHF. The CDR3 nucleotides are TGTGCCAGCTCACCTCCGGGGCAGCCCCAGCATTTT.